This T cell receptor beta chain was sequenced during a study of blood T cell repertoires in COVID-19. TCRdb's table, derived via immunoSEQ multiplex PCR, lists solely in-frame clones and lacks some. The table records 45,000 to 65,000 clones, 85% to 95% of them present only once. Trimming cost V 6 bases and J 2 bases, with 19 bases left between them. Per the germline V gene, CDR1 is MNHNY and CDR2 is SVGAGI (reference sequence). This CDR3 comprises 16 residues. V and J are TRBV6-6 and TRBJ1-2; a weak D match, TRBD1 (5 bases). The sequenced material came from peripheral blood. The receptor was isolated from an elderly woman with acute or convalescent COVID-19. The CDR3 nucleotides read TGTGCCAGCAGCACAAGCGCAAGGGGAGGGAACTATGGCTACACCTTC. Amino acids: CASSTSARGGNYGYTF.